This T cell receptor (beta chain) was sequenced during a study of T cells in tumors after PD-1 blockade. Study context: Some patients also took daily vismodegib 150 mg during anti-PD-1 treatment.

Only in-frame clones appear in the TCRdb table, and some are missing; sequencing was by immunoSEQ multiplex PCR. The table lists more than 45,000 clones, roughly 84% of them singletons. The CDR3 has 14 residues. Trimming pared 3 bases from V and 5 bases from J, leaving 13 bases between. Germline V gives CDR1 LGHDT, CDR2 YNNKEL (reference sequence). Tumor or blood genomic DNA was sequenced, with inputs of about 600 ng to 6,004 ng. This TCR was sampled from a human donor with advanced basal cell or squamous cell carcinoma (not recorded which). The V and J genes are TRBV3-1 (or the pseudogene TRBV3-2) and TRBJ2-5, with unresolved D. The sample was PBMCs, taken before anti-PD-1 therapy. CDR3 DNA sequence: TGTGCCAGCAGCCAGGACGGCCTGGGGGAGACCCAGTACTTC. It encodes CASSQDGLGETQYF.